Following are 3 T cell receptor beta chains from one sample sequenced in a study of blood T cell repertoires in COVID-19. Sequenced by immunoSEQ multiplex PCR; TCRdb stores in-frame clones only, minus some. The table lists around 340,000 clones, almost 90% of them singletons. Sequencing input: PBMCs or T cells enriched from blood (not recorded which). These receptors were obtained from a woman aged 30 to 39 who had been exposed to COVID-19.

The V call is TRBV3-1 (or the pseudogene TRBV3-2), the J call TRBJ1-6; possibly TRBD1 for D (5 bases). The V gene's germline CDR1 is LGHDT and CDR2 YNNKEL (reference sequence). Deletions cut 0 bases from V and 8 bases from J, with 11 bases between. The length of the CDR3 is 15 residues. CDR3 amino acids: CASSQDLQVYSPLHF. The CDR3 bases are TGTGCCAGCAGCCAAGATCTACAGGTTTATTCACCCCTCCACTTT.

This clone was counted a single time. The V call is TRBV5-1, the J call TRBJ2-7, with 8 bases fitting TRBD1. Per germline, CDR1 SGHRS and CDR2 YFSETQ. Trimming removed 4 bases from V and 5 bases from J; junction bases left unmatched: 5. This CDR3 has 13 residues. This CDR3 is CASSGSGGDEQYF. In nucleotides, the CDR3 is TGCGCCAGCAGCGGGTCAGGGGGCGACGAGCAGTACTTC. The whole variable domain, remainder taken from reference TRBV5-1 and TRBJ2-7, is KAGVTQTPRYLIKTRGQQVTLSCSPISGHRSVSWYQQTPGQGLQFLFEYFSETQRNKGNFPGRFSGRQFSNSRSEMNVSTLELGDSALYLCASSGSGGDEQYFGPGTRLTVT.

V and J are TRBV7-3 and TRBJ2-1; 12 bases line up with TRBD2. The CDR3 runs 16 residues. V shed 5 bases, J shed 1 base, and the junction held 3 bases outside the gene matches. Per the germline V gene, CDR1 is SGHTA and CDR2 is FQGTGA. CDR3 DNA sequence: TGTGCCAGCAGCCCGGGACTAGCGGGTTCCTACAATGAGCAGTTCTTC. Its translation is CASSPGLAGSYNEQFF.